These T cell receptor beta chains were read from a single sample in a study of T cells after yellow fever vaccination. TCRdb processed the 5' RACE reads anew with MiXCR; each CDR3 protein has one entry. The sample yields fewer than 90,000 distinct CDR3 sequences, roughly 7.4% seen once. The input for sequencing was CD8+ T cells sorted from PBMCs, taken roughly 5 days after the first yellow fever vaccination. Receptors were obtained from a man younger than 35 who received the YFV17D yellow fever vaccine. Both conserved end residues are part of each CDR3. The D gene is left open where the match is weak. Size values are once, few and many counts, or a class for expanded clones, and some rows have none.

CDR3 protein | CDR3 DNA | J gene | clone size | V gene | D gene
CASSMRETLYGYTF | TGTGCCAGTAGTATGCGGGAGACCCTCTATGGCTACACCTTC | TRBJ1-2 | NA | TRBV19 | NA
CASSYPPTGNYGYTF | TGTGCCAGCAGCTACCCCCCGACAGGCAACTATGGCTACACCTTC | TRBJ1-2 | few | TRBV7-9 | NA
CASSQATTGESYNEQFF | TGCGCCAGCAGCCAAGCGACGACAGGGGAGTCCTACAATGAGCAGTTCTTC | TRBJ2-1 | NA | TRBV4-1 | TRBD1
CASSLGVTGLDYGYTF | TGTGCCAGCAGCTTAGGGGTGACGGGCCTTGACTATGGCTACACCTTC | TRBJ1-2 | few | TRBV7-9 | NA
CSVGYGRGSYSETQYF | TGCAGCGTTGGATACGGCCGGGGGTCTTATTCGGAGACCCAGTACTTC | TRBJ2-5 | few | TRBV29-1 | NA
CASSLWVGGGEETQYF | TGTGCCAGCAGCTTATGGGTCGGGGGAGGAGAAGAGACCCAGTACTTC | TRBJ2-5 | NA | TRBV7-9 | NA
CASSSHRESVTGELFF | TGTGCCAGCAGCTCCCACAGGGAATCAGTCACCGGGGAGCTGTTTTTT | TRBJ2-2 | NA | TRBV11-2 | NA
CASSLGRDYTEAFF | TGTGCCAGCAGCTTAGGCAGGGATTACACTGAAGCTTTCTTT | TRBJ1-1 | NA | TRBV7-2 | NA
CASSFILTPEAFF | TGTGCCAGCAGTTTTATTTTGACCCCTGAAGCTTTCTTT | TRBJ1-1 | few | TRBV12-3/TRBV12-4 | NA
CASSPRGTSLRNEQFF | TGTGCCAGCAGCCCGAGAGGGACTAGCCTGAGAAATGAGCAGTTCTTC | TRBJ2-1 | few | TRBV7-9 | TRBD2
CASSQDWSGGATETQYF | TGCGCCAGCAGCCAAGATTGGAGCGGGGGGGCCACAGAGACCCAGTACTTC | TRBJ2-5 | many | TRBV4-3 | TRBD2
CASGPGQRNQPQHF | TGTGCCAGCGGACCGGGACAGCGAAATCAGCCCCAGCATTTT | TRBJ1-5 | few | TRBV6-1 | TRBD1
CAWSVLASGYQETQYF | TGTGCCTGGAGTGTACTTGCTAGCGGGTACCAAGAGACCCAGTACTTC | TRBJ2-5 | NA | TRBV30 | TRBD2
CASSAVGQGSYEQYF | TGTGCCAGCAGTGCTGTGGGACAGGGCTCCTACGAGCAGTACTTC | TRBJ2-7 | many | TRBV7-8 | TRBD1
CASSQVYSGADTEAFF | TGCGCCAGCAGCCAAGTCTATTCCGGGGCGGACACTGAAGCTTTCTTT | TRBJ1-1 | many | TRBV4-1 | NA
CASSPPGQGTGELFF | TGTGCCAGCAGCCCACCGGGACAGGGAACCGGGGAGCTGTTTTTT | TRBJ2-2 | NA | TRBV7-9 | TRBD1
CASSEERLAGRSDTQYF | TGTGCCAGCAGCGAAGAAAGACTAGCGGGGAGGTCAGATACGCAGTATTTT | TRBJ2-3 | NA | TRBV28 | TRBD2
CASSYRRERGLRGQETQYF | TGTGCCAGCAGTTACCGTAGGGAGCGGGGGCTGAGAGGACAAGAGACCCAGTACTTC | TRBJ2-5 | NA | TRBV6-2/TRBV6-3 | TRBD2
CASSLLAGADDTQYF | TGTGCCAGCAGCTTACTAGCGGGGGCCGACGATACGCAGTATTTT | TRBJ2-3 | few | TRBV7-6 | TRBD2
CASSLWVSGGAGETQYF | TGTGCCAGCAGCCTCTGGGTTAGCGGGGGGGCAGGAGAGACCCAGTACTTC | TRBJ2-5 | few | TRBV9 | TRBD2
CASSLRHADGDTQYF | TGCGCCAGCAGCCTCCGACATGCTGACGGAGATACGCAGTATTTT | TRBJ2-3 | few | TRBV4-3 | NA
CASSFSSEKTQYF | TGTGCCAGCAGCTTCAGTAGCGAAAAGACCCAGTACTTC | TRBJ2-5 | few | TRBV7-9 | NA
CASRQENTGELFF | TGTGCCAGTAGACAGGAGAATACCGGGGAGCTGTTTTTT | TRBJ2-2 | few | TRBV19 | NA
CASSEGQAGNEKLFF | TGTGCCAGCAGCGAAGGACAGGCCGGTAATGAAAAACTGTTTTTT | TRBJ1-4 | NA | TRBV9 | TRBD1
CSARVTDTQYF | TGCAGTGCTAGAGTAACAGATACGCAGTATTTT | TRBJ2-3 | many | TRBV20-1 | NA
CASSWGGAEAFF | TGTGCCAGCAGCTGGGGGGGGGCTGAAGCTTTCTTT | TRBJ1-1 | NA | TRBV7-9 | NA
CASSQDYLWETQYF | TGCGCCAGCAGCCAAGACTACCTCTGGGAGACCCAGTACTTC | TRBJ2-5 | many | TRBV4-3 | NA
CASSAQQGGFGNEQFF | TGCGCCAGCAGCGCCCAACAGGGGGGGTTTGGGAATGAGCAGTTCTTC | TRBJ2-1 | many | TRBV4-1 | NA
CASSSSIAGGQETQYF | TGTGCCAGCAGCTCCTCCATAGCGGGGGGCCAAGAGACCCAGTACTTC | TRBJ2-5 | few | TRBV7-9 | TRBD2
CASSPGTSGGEQFF | TGTGCCAGCAGCCCCGGGACTAGCGGGGGGGAGCAGTTCTTC | TRBJ2-1 | few | TRBV5-5 | TRBD2
CASSQAPGTGRSYEQYF | TGCGCCAGCAGCCAAGCGCCGGGGACAGGTCGGTCCTACGAGCAGTACTTC | TRBJ2-7 | NA | TRBV4-1 | TRBD1
CASSQRPDRENEQFF | TGTGCCAGCAGCCAACGTCCGGACAGGGAGAATGAGCAGTTCTTC | TRBJ2-1 | few | TRBV4-2 | TRBD1
CSVEDLLGQGTQETQYF | TGCAGCGTTGAAGATTTGTTAGGACAGGGAACCCAAGAGACCCAGTACTTC | TRBJ2-5 | few | TRBV29-1 | TRBD1
CSLLGGWETQYF | TGCAGCTTGTTGGGGGGTTGGGAGACCCAGTACTTC | TRBJ2-5 | many | TRBV29-1 | NA
CASSQESAATYEQYF | TGCGCCAGCAGCCAAGAGTCGGCAGCTACCTACGAGCAGTACTTC | TRBJ2-7 | many | TRBV4-1 | NA